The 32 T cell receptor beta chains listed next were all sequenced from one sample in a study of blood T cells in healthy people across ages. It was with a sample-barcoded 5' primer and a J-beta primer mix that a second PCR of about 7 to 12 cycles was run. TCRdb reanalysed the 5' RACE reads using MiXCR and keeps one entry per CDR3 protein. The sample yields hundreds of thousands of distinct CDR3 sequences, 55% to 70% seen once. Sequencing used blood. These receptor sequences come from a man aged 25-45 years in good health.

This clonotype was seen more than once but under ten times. CDR3 loop: CSVPGRGVQETQYF. The CDR3, as DNA: TGCAGCGTCCCGGGGCGGGGGGTCCAAGAGACCCAGTACTTC. The V and J genes are TRBV29-1 and TRBJ2-5; TRBD2 agrees at 8 bases. The CDR3 consists of 14 residues. CDR1 SQVTM and CDR2 ANQGSEA come from the germline V gene. Unmatched junction bases numbered 7, after V lost 6 bases and J lost 1 base.

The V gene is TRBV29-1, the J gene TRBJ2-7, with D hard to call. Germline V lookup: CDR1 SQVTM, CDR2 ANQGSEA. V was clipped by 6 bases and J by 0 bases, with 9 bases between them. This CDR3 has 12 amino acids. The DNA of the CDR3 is TGCAGCGTAACACCAACCTCCTACGAGCAGTACTTC. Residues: CSVTPTSYEQYF.

The CDR3 loop reads CSARSGSGGEQFF. CDR3 sequence (DNA): TGCAGTGCTAGATCAGGTAGCGGCGGTGAGCAGTTCTTC. The chain is built from TRBV20-1 and TRBJ2-1; possibly TRBD2 for D (6 bases). Trimming left V 2 bases short and J 9 bases short, with 14 bases between. The germline V gene encodes CDR1 DFQATT and CDR2 SNEGSKA (reference sequence). This CDR3 is 13 amino acids long.

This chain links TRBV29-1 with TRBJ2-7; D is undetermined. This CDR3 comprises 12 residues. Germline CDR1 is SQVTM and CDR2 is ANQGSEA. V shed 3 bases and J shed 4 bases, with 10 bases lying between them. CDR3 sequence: CSVEGMGYEQYF. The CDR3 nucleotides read TGCAGCGTTGAGGGAATGGGTTACGAGCAGTACTTC.

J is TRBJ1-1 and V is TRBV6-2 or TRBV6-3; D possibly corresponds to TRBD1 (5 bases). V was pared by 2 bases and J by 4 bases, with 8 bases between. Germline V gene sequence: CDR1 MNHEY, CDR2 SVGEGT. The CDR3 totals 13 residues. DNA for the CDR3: TGTGCCAGCAGTTACCAGGGTGGCACTGAAGCTTTCTTT. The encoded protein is CASSYQGGTEAFF.

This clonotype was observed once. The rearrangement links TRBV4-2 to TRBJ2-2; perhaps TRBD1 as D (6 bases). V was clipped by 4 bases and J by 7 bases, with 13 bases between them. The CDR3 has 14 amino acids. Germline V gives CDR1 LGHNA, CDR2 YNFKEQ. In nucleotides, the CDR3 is TGTGCCAGCAGCCGGAACAGGGAAAACGGGGAGCTGTTTTTT. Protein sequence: CASSRNRENGELFF.

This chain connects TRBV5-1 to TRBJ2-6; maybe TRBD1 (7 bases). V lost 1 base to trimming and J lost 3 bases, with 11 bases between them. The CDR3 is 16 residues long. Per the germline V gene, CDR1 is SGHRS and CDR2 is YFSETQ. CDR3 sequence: CASSLTGEVGANVLTF. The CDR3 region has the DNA TGCGCCAGCAGCTTGACAGGGGAGGTTGGGGCCAACGTCCTGACTTTC.

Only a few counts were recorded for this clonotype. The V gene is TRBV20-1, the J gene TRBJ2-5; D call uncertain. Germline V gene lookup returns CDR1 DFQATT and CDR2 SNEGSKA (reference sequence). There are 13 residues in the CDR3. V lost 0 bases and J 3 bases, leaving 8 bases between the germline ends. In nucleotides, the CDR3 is TGCAGTGCTAGAGAAATATCGAAAGAGACCCAGTACTTC. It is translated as CSAREISKETQYF.

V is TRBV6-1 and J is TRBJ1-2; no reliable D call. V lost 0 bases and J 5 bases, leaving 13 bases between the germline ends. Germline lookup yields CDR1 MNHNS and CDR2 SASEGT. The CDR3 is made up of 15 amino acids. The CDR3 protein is CASSEAWLIGYGYTF. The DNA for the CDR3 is TGTGCCAGCAGTGAAGCGTGGCTGATAGGATATGGCTACACCTTC.

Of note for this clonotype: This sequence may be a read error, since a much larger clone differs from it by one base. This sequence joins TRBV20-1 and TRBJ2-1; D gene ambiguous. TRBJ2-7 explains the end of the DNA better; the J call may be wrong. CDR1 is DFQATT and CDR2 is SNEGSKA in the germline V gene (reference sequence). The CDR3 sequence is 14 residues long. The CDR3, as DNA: TGCAGTGCTCTTAGGACGGAATCCTACAATGAGCAGTACTTC. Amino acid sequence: CSALRTESYNEQYF.

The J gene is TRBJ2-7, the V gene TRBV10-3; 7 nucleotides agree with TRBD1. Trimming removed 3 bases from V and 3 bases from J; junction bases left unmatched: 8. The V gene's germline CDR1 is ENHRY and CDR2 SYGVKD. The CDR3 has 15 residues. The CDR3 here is CAISDGTEFYYEQYF. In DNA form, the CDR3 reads TGTGCCATCAGTGATGGGACAGAGTTTTACTACGAGCAGTACTTC.

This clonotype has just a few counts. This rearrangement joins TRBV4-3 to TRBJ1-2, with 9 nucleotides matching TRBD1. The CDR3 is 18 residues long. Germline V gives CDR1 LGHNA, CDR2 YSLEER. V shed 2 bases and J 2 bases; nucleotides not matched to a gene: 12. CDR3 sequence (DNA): TGCGCCAGCAGCCAAACACAGGGGACAGGGCGAAGAAACTATGGCTACACCTTC. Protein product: CASSQTQGTGRRNYGYTF.

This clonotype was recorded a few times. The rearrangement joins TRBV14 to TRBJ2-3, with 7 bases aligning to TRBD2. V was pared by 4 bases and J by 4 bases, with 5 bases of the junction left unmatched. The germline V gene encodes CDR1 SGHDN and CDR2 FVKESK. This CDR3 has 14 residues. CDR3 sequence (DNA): TGTGCCAGCAGCCGCCTAGCGGATCCAGATACGCAGTATTTT. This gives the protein CASSRLADPDTQYF.

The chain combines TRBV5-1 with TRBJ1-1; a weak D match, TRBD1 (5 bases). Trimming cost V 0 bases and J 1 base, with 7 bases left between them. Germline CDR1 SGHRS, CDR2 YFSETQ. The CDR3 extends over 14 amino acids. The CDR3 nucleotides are TGCGCCAGCAGCTTGGAAAGGGGGAACACTGAAGCTTTCTTT. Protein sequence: CASSLERGNTEAFF.

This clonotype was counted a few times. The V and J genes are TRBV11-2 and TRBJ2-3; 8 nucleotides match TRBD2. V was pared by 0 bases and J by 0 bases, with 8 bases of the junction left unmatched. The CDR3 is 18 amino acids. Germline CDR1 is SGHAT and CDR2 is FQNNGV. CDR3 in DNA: TGTGCCAGCAGCTTAGAAGGTGTGGGACTAGAAAGCACAGATACGCAGTATTTT. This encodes CASSLEGVGLESTDTQYF.

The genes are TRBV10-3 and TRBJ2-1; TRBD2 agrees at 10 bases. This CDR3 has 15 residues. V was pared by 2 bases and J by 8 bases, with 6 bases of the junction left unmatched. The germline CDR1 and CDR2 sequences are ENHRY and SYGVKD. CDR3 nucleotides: TGTGCCATCAGTGAGGTGGAGCGGGGGGGCGATGAGCAGTTCTTC. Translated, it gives CAISEVERGGDEQFF.

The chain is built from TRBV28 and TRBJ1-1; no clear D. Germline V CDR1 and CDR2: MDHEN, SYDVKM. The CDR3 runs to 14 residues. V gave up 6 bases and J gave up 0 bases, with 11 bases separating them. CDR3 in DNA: TGTGCCAGCAGACGGTTTGAGTTGAACACTGAAGCTTTCTTT. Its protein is CASRRFELNTEAFF.

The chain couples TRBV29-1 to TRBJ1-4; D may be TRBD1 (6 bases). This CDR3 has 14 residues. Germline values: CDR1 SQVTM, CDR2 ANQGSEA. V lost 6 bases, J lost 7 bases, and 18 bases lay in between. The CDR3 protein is CSVGRGGGGEKLFF. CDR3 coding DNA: TGCAGCGTGGGTAGAGGAGGGGGAGGTGAAAAACTGTTTTTT.

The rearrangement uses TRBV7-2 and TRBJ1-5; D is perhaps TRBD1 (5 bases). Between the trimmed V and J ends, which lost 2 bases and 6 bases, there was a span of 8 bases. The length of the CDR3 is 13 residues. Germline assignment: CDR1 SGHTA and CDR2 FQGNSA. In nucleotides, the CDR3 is TGTGCCAGCAGCTTAACCAGGGCTCAGCCCCAGCATTTT. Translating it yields CASSLTRAQPQHF. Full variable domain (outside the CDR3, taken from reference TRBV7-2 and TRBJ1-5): GAGVSQSPSNKVTEKGKDVELRCDPISGHTALYWYRQSLGQGLEFLIYFQGNSAPDKSGLPSDRFSAERTGGSVSTLTIQRTQQEDSAVYLCASSLTRAQPQHFGDGTRLSIL.

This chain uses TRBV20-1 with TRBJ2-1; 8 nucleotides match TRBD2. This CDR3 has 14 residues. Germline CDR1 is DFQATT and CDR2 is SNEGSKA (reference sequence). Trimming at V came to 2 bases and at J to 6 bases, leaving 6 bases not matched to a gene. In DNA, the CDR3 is TGCAGTGCTAGATTTAGCGGGAATCGCAATGAGCAGTTCTTC. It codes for CSARFSGNRNEQFF.

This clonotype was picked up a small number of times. DNA of the CDR3: TGTGCCAGCTCACCTCCCACAGGGGGCATAATGGCGCAGTATTTT. Its translation is CASSPPTGGIMAQYF. The chain uses TRBV18 and TRBJ2-3, with TRBD1 matching over 9 bases. Germline V gives CDR1 KGHSH, CDR2 LQKENI. V was pared by 3 bases and J by 10 bases, with 11 bases of the junction left unmatched. The CDR3 has 15 residues.

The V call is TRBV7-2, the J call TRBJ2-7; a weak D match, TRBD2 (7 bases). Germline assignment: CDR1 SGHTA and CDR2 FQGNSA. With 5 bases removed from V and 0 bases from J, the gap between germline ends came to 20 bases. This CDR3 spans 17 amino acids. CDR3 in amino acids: CASSLKGGGRSSYEQYF. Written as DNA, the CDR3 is TGTGCCAGCAGCCTCAAAGGGGGGGGCCGCAGCTCCTACGAGCAGTACTTC.

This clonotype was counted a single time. CDR3 loop: CATSSRKVRSGGPETQYF. The CDR3 coding sequence is TGTGCCACCAGCAGCAGAAAAGTCCGTAGCGGGGGGCCGGAGACCCAGTACTTC. The J gene is TRBJ2-5, the V gene TRBV15; 10 bases line up with TRBD2. With V trimmed by 3 bases and J by 5 bases, 15 bases remained unmatched. CDR3 size: 18 residues. Germline assignment: CDR1 LNHNV and CDR2 YYDKDF (reference sequence). Combining the CDR3 with reference TRBV15 and TRBJ2-5 gives the whole variable domain DAMVIQNPRYQVTQFGKPVTLSCSQTLNHNVMYWYQQKSSQAPKLLFHYYDKDFNNEADTPDNFQSRRPNTSFCFLDIRSPGLGDTAMYLCATSSRKVRSGGPETQYFGPGTRLLVL.

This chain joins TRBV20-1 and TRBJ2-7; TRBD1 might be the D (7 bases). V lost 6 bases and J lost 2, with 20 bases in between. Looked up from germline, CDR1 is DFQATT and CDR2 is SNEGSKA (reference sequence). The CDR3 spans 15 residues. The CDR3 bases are TGCAGTGCGCCAGGGGGGAGTAGCGGTACCTACGAGCAGTACTTC. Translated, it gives CSAPGGSSGTYEQYF.

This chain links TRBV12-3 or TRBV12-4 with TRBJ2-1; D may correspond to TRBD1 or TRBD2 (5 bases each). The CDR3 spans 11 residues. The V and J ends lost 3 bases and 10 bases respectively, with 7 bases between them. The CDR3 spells CASSLWDEQFF. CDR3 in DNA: TGTGCCAGCAGTTTGTGGGACGAGCAGTTCTTC.

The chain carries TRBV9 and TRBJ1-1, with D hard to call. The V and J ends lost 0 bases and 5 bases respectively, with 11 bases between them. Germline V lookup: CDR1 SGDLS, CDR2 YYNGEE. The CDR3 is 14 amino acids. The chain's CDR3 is CASSVEAEETEAFF. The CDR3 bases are TGTGCCAGCAGCGTAGAGGCTGAGGAGACTGAAGCTTTCTTT. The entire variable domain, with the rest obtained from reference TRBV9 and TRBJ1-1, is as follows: DSGVTQTPKHLITATGQRVTLRCSPRSGDLSVYWYQQSLDQGLQFLIQYYNGEERAKGNILERFSAQQFPDLHSELNLSSLELGDSALYFCASSVEAEETEAFFGQGTRLTVV.

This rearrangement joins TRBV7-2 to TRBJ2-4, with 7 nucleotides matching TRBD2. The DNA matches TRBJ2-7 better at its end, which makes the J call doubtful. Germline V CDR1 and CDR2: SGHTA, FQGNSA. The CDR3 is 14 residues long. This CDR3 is CASSLGTIRYEQYF. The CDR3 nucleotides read TGTGCCAGCAGCCTTGGGACTATTCGGTACGAGCAGTACTTC.

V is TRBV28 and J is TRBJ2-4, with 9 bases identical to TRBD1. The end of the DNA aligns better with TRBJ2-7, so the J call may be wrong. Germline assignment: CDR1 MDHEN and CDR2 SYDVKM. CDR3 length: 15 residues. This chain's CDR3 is CASSTPLGQGNEQYF. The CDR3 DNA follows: TGTGCCAGCAGTACCCCATTGGGACAGGGAAACGAGCAGTACTTC.

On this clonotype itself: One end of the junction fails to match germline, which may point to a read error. Here the CDR3 reads CASSQVREDNEQLF. The CDR3 nucleotides are TGCGCCAGCAGCCAAGTCCGAGAAGACAATGAGCAGTTATTC. The V gene is TRBV4-1, the J gene TRBJ2-1, with D hard to call. The CDR3 has 14 residues. Germline V gives CDR1 MGHRA, CDR2 YSYEKL.

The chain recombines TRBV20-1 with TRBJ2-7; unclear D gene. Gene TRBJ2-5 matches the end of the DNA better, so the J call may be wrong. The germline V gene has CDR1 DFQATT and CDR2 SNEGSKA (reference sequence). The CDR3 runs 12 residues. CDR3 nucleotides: TGCAGTGCTAGGGCTCTAGTTGCGACCCAGTACTTC. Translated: CSARALVATQYF.

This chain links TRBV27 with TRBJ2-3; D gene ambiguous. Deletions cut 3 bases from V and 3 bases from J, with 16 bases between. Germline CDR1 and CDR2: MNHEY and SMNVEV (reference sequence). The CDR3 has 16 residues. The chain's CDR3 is CASSFISTQLTDTQYF. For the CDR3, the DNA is TGTGCCAGCAGTTTCATCTCCACCCAGCTTACAGATACGCAGTATTTT.

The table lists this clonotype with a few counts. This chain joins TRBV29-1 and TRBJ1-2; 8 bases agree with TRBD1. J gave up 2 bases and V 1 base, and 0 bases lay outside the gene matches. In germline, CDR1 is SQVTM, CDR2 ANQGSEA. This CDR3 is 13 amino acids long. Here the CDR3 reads CSVEGTGNYGYTF. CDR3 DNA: TGCAGCGTTGAAGGGACAGGGAACTATGGCTACACCTTC.